A single T cell receptor beta chain is shown here with its context. Its matching antigen is unknown. The CDR3 loop spans 14 amino acids. Per the germline V gene, CDR1 is SGHVS and CDR2 is FNYEAQ. Trimming stripped 5 bases from V and 0 bases from J, with 10 bases between. TCRdb reanalysed the reads using MiXCR and keeps one entry per CDR3 protein. This table has some 590,000 distinct CDR3 sequences, 40% appearing once. The sample comes from a study of T cell repertoires in cytomegalovirus infection. Across the whole study: Use of recently identified HLA-C-restricted and well-studied HLA-B-restricted CMV epitopes was part of the study. The public TCR beta signatures pointed to both CMV infection and matching HLA type. Study-level points and caveats: There were HLA-C-restricted CMV-specific TCR beta clonotypes dominating the ex vivo response.

The receptor comes from a human donor in good health (CMV status not recorded). Some clones in this sample may be carry-over from other donors' samples. This chain links TRBV7-6 with TRBJ1-1; D remains unclear. The sample in question was cultured PBMCs, obtained from culture after CMV antigen stimulation. CDR3 region: CASSPWTLNTEAFF. CDR3 nucleotide sequence: TGTGCCAGCAGCCCCTGGACTCTGAACACTGAAGCTTTCTTT. Full variable domain (remainder filled in from reference TRBV7-6 and TRBJ1-1): GAGVSQSPRYKVTKRGQDVALRCDPISGHVSLYWYRQALGQGPEFLTYFNYEAQQDKSGLPNDRFSAERPEGSISTLTIQRTEQRDSAMYRCASSPWTLNTEAFFGQGTRLTVV.